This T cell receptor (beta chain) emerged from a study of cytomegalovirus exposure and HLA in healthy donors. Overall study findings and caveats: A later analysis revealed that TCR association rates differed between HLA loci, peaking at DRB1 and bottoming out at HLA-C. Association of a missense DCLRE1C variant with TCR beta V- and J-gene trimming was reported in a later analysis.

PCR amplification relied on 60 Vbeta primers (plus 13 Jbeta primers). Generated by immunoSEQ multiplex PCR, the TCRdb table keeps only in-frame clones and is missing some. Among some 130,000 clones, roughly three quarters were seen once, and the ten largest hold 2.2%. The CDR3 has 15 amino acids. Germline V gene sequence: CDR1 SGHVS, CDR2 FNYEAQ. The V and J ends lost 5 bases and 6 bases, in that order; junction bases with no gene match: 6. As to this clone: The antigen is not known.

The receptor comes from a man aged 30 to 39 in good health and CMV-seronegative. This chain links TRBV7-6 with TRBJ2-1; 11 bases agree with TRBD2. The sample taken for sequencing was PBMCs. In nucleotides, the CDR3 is TGTGCCAGCAGCCCCCGCCTAGCGGGAGGCAATGAGCAGTTCTTC. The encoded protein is CASSPRLAGGNEQFF.